The clone carrying this T cell receptor beta chain was observed a handful of times. The target antigen is unknown. This sample was included in a study of T cell responses to AZD1222 COVID-19 vaccine. Study-wide results and limits: At study baseline, merely five or six AZD1222 recipients were seropositive. After the peak T cell response, and only then, were repertoires sampled.

The CDR3 is made up of 12 amino acids. Some clones are missing from TCRdb's copy, which holds only in-frame ones; the method was immunoSEQ multiplex PCR. The profile shows more than 140,000 clones, approximately 88% of them singletons. The sequence was obtained from an adult in good health. This chain joins TRBV12-3 or TRBV12-4 and TRBJ2-7; 9 bases agree with TRBD2. The starting material was peripheral blood, obtained on day 0 of AZD1222 vaccination. Written as DNA, the CDR3 is TGTGCCAGCGGAGTCGGTCTAGCGGGGTCTAAGGTC. The encoded protein is CASGVGLAGSKV.